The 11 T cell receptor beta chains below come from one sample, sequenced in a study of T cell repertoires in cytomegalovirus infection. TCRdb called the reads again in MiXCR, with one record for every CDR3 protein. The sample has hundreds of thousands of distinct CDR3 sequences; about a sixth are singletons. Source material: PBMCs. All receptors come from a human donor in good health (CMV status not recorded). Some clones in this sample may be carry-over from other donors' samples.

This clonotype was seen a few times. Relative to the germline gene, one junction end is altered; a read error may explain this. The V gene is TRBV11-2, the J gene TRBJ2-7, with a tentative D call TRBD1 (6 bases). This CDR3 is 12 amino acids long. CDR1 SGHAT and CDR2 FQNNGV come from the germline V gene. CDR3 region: CASSFTRDRLSF. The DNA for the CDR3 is TGTGCCAGCAGCTTCACAAGAGACAGGCTAAGCTTC.

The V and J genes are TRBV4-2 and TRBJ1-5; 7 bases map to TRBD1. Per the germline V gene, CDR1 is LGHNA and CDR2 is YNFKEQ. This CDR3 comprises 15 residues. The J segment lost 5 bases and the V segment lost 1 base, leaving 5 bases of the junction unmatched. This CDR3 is CASSQARDSDQPQHF. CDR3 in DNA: TGTGCCAGCAGCCAAGCCCGGGACAGTGATCAGCCCCAGCATTTT.

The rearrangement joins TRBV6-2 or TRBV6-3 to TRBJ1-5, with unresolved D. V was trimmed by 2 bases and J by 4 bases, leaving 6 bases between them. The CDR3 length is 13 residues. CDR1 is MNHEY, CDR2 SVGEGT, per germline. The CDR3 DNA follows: TGTGCCAGCAGTTACATGGCTAATCAGCCCCAGCATTTT. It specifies CASSYMANQPQHF.

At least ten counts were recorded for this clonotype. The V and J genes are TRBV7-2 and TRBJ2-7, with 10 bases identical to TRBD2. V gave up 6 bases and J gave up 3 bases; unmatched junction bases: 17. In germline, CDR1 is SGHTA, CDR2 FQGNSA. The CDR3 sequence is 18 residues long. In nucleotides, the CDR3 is TGTGCCAGCAGTTGGAAGGGTGGAACTAGCGGGGTGATCTACGAGCAGTACTTC. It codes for CASSWKGGTSGVIYEQYF.

This CDR3 reads CASSHLPGQDSYEQYF. The CDR3 region has the DNA TGTGCCAGTAGTCACCTCCCGGGACAGGACTCCTACGAGCAGTACTTC. The chain recombines TRBV19 with TRBJ2-7; the match to TRBD1 covers 8 bases. The CDR3 is 16 residues long. CDR1 LNHDA and CDR2 SQIVND come from the germline V gene (reference sequence). V trimming: 5 bases; J trimming: 0 bases; junction bases outside the gene matches: 9.

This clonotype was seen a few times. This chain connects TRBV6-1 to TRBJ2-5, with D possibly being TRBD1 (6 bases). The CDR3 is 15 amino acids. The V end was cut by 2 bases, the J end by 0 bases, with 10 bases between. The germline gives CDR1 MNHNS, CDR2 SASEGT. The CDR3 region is CASSEMGHHQETQYF. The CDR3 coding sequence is TGTGCCAGCAGTGAAATGGGACACCACCAAGAGACCCAGTACTTC.

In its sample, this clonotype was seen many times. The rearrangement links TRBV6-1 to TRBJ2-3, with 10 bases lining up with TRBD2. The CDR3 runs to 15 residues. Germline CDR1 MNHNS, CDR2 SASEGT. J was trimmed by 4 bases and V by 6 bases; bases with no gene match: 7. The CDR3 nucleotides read TGTGCCAGCAGGAATGGACTAGCGGCCCCAGATACGCAGTATTTT. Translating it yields CASRNGLAAPDTQYF.

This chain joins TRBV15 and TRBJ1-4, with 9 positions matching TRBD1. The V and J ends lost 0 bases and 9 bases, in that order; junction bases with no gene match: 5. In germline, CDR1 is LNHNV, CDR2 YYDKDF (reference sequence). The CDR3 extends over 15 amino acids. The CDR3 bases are TGTGCCACCAGCAGAGACGCGGACAGGGGACAAAAACTGTTTTTT. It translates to CATSRDADRGQKLFF.

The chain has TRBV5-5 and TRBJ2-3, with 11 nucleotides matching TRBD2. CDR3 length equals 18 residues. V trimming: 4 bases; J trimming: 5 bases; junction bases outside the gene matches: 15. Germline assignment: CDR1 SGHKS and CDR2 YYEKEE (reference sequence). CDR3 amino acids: CASSRTRSTSGAVDTQYF. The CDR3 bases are TGTGCCAGCAGCCGCACTAGATCGACTAGCGGGGCGGTAGATACGCAGTATTTT. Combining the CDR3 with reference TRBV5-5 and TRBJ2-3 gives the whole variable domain DAGVTQSPTHLIKTRGQQVTLRCSPISGHKSVSWYQQVLGQGPQFIFQYYEKEERGRGNFPDRFSARQFPNYSSELNVNALLLGDSALYLCASSRTRSTSGAVDTQYFGPGTRLTVL.

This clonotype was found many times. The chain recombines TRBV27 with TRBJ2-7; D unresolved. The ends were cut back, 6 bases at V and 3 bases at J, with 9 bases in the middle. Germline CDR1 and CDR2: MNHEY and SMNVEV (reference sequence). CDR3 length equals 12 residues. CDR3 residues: CASSLLGYEQYF. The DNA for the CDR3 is TGTGCCAGCAGCTTACTCGGCTACGAGCAGTACTTC.

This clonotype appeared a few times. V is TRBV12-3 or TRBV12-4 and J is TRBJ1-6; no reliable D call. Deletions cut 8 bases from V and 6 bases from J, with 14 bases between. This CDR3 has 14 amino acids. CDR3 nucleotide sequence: TGTGCCAGCTCAACGCAACGAATTAATTCACCCCTCCACTTT. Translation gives CASSTQRINSPLHF.